This passage covers 8 T cell receptor beta chains from one sample sequenced in a study of PD-L1 blockade in urothelial cancer (dated by TCRdb to about 2017). The time point label of this sample denotes: pretreatment peripheral blood. The protocol used for the library was the immunoSEQ multiplex PCR assay. In its TCRdb copy, this immuneACCESS table keeps in-frame sequences only and misses some clones. Where compared with another copy, unresolved V genes explain less than half of these, and the others have no known cause. The sample records tens of thousands of clones, 70% to 90% of which are singletons. The ten largest clones take up more than 1.5% of the sample. The specimen was PBMCs, collected around atezolizumab (anti-PD-L1) treatment. These receptors were obtained from a man aged 65 to 85 with urothelial cancer.

This clone has just a few counts. The chain employs TRBV5-1 and TRBJ2-1, with D perhaps matching TRBD1 (6 bases). V shed 0 bases and J shed 2 bases, with 12 bases lying between them. This CDR3 region has 16 residues. CDR1 and CDR2 (germline): SGHRS, YFSETQ. CDR3 coding DNA: TGCGCCAGCAGCTTGGATCCACAGGGCCCCTACAATGAGCAGTTCTTC. This translates into CASSLDPQGPYNEQFF. Complete variable domain (other parts from reference TRBV5-1 and TRBJ2-1): KAGVTQTPRYLIKTRGQQVTLSCSPISGHRSVSWYQQTPGQGLQFLFEYFSETQRNKGNFPGRFSGRQFSNSRSEMNVSTLELGDSALYLCASSLDPQGPYNEQFFGPGTRLTVL.

The J gene is TRBJ2-3, the V gene TRBV7-3; unclear D gene. Trimming took 2 bases from V and 4 from J, leaving 4 bases between them. The CDR3 has 12 residues. The germline gives CDR1 SGHTA, CDR2 FQGTGA. The CDR3: CASSLGPDTQYF. For the CDR3, the DNA is TGTGCCAGCAGCTTAGGCCCAGATACGCAGTATTTT.

The V and J genes are TRBV14 and TRBJ2-7, with 9 bases aligning to TRBD1. Germline V gives CDR1 SGHDN, CDR2 FVKESK. The CDR3 extends over 16 amino acids. J was trimmed by 4 bases and V by 5 bases; bases with no gene match: 12. The CDR3 region has the DNA TGTGCCAGCAGCTCTTTTCGACGGACAGGGGCATACGAGCAGTACTTC. Its translation is CASSSFRRTGAYEQYF.

This clone was counted only a few times. This chain connects TRBV7-2 to TRBJ1-2; TRBD1 might be the D (5 bases). The CDR3 sequence is 14 residues long. Germline loops: CDR1 SGHTA, CDR2 FQGNSA. Between the trimmed V and J ends, which lost 8 bases and 10 bases, there was a span of 23 bases. CDR3 amino acids: CASRWGDKYGDYTF. CDR3 nucleotides: TGTGCCAGCCGCTGGGGGGATAAATATGGTGACTACACCTTC.

J is TRBJ1-2 and V is TRBV27; D remains unclear. The germline gives CDR1 MNHEY, CDR2 SMNVEV (reference sequence). This CDR3 is 18 amino acids long. V lost 1 base, J lost 1 base, and 19 bases lay in between. CDR3 residues: CASSLLGGYSSLNYGYTF. The CDR3 DNA is TGTGCCAGCAGTTTATTGGGAGGGTATAGTTCCCTTAACTATGGCTACACCTTC.

A few counts support this clone. CDR3 in amino acids: CASSSTGFRSDNYGYTF. CDR3 bases: TGTGCCAGCAGCTCCACAGGGTTTAGGTCGGATAACTATGGCTACACCTTC. The rearrangement uses TRBV7-9 and TRBJ1-2, with D maybe TRBD1 (6 bases). V lost 4 bases to trimming and J lost 1 base, with 19 bases between them. Per germline, CDR1 SEHNR and CDR2 FQNEAQ (reference sequence). This CDR3 region has 17 residues.

V and J are TRBV28 and TRBJ1-2; 7 nucleotides line up with TRBD1. This CDR3 region has 14 residues. Trimming took 7 bases from V and 5 from J; bases not matched to a gene: 10. Germline CDR1 is MDHEN and CDR2 is SYDVKM. For the CDR3, the DNA is TGTGCCAGCACCTCGGGACAGTCTACATATGGCTACACCTTC. Protein product: CASTSGQSTYGYTF.

This clone was seen a few times. The CDR3 DNA follows: TGTGCCACCAGCAGCGGGTCTTCCTACAATGAGCAGTTCTTC. This sequence encodes CATSSGSSYNEQFF. This chain joins TRBV15 and TRBJ2-1; D is unclear. CDR1 and CDR2 (germline): LNHNV, YYDKDF (reference sequence). V lost 3 bases, J lost 1 base, and 7 bases lay in between. The CDR3 runs 14 residues.